This record looks at one TCR beta chain sequence and its context. In the authors' methods: Nucleated cell counts were estimated from reference gene primer amplification. Assay: immunoSEQ multiplex PCR; the TCRdb copy retains only in-frame clones and omits some. Clonal size and the V and J genes are those of that table, whereas D and trimming came from the DNA. The table has 65,000 to 95,000 clones, approximately 90% seen once. This record comes from a study of blood T cell repertoires in COVID-19. The overall study: Both acute and convalescent COVID-19 samples were obtained from the United States, Italy and Spain. The analysed material was cDNA or gDNA that came from T cells, B-cell-depleted T cells, or PBMCs.

The sequencing sample was made of peripheral blood. This TCR was recovered from a man aged 45-65 years with active COVID-19.

CDR3 DNA sequence: TGTGCCAGCAGCCCCTATTCCGTGAACACTGAAGCTTTCTTT. This codes for CASSPYSVNTEAFF. The V call is TRBV9, the J call TRBJ1-1; D not certain. The CDR3 sequence is 14 residues long. The ends were cut back, 4 bases at V and 0 bases at J, with 10 bases in the middle. Germline V gene data show CDR1 as SGDLS and CDR2 as YYNGEE.